This record looks at one T cell receptor (beta chain) sequence and its context. This record comes from a study of OX40 agonist ivuxolimab in advanced cancers. On the study more broadly: Patients' therapy was ivuxolimab, an antibody that acts as an agonist of OX40 (CD134). The dose-escalation cohort was over 65% male, with a mean age of 60 years, ranging about 20 to 85. Roughly two fifths of patients had received prior checkpoint inhibitor therapy. Of the patients, three showed partial responses, one with hepatocellular carcinoma and two with cutaneous melanoma.

Trimming shortened V by 1 base and J by 6 bases, and 7 bases separated the two germline ends. The germline V gene encodes CDR1 SGHNT and CDR2 YENEEA. The CDR3 length is 12 residues. Profiled with immunoSEQ multiplex PCR; TCRdb holds only in-frame clones, not every one. The data contain approximately 110,000 clones, 85% to 95% of them singletons. The V gene is TRBV11-3, the J gene TRBJ2-7, with no clear D. The sample here was CD4+ or CD8+ T cells sorted from blood, taken in a trial of the OX40 agonist ivuxolimab. The sequence came from an adult with an advanced solid tumor such as melanoma, head and neck, liver or kidney cancer. This CDR3 is CASSLGSGEQYF. CDR3 in DNA: TGTGCCAGCAGCTTAGGGTCGGGCGAGCAGTACTTC.